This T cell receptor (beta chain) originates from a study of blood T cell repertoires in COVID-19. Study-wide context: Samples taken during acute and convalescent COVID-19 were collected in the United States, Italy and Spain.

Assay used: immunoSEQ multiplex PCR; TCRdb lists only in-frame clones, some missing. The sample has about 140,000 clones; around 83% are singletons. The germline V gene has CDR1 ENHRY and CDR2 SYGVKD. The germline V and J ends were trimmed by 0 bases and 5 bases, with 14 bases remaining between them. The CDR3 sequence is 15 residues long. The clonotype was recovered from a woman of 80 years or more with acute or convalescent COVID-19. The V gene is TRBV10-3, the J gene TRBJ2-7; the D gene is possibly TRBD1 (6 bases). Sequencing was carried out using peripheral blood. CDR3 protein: CAISESPKTGDEQYF. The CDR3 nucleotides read TGTGCCATCAGTGAGTCCCCCAAGACAGGTGACGAGCAGTACTTC.